Following are 13 T cell receptor beta chains from one sample sequenced in a study of blood T cell repertoires in COVID-19. Sequencing used immunoSEQ multiplex PCR; TCRdb keeps in-frame clones, though not all of them. The table records more than 85,000 clones, roughly 75% of them present only once. Material for sequencing was peripheral blood. These TCRs come from a human donor in a cohort sampled during active or convalescent COVID-19.

The J gene is TRBJ2-1, the V gene TRBV6-5; 12 positions match TRBD1. CDR1 and CDR2 from the germline V gene are MNHEY and SVGAGI. The CDR3 is 15 residues long. V was pared by 4 bases and J by 7 bases, with 5 bases of the junction left unmatched. CDR3: CASSWDRGRRNEQFF. In DNA form, the CDR3 reads TGTGCCAGCAGTTGGGACAGGGGGCGTAGAAATGAGCAGTTCTTC.

This rearrangement joins TRBV9 to TRBJ2-2; 12 bases are shared with TRBD1. This CDR3 region has 16 residues. Trimming cost V 3 bases and J 6 bases; bases outside gene matches: 6. Germline values: CDR1 SGDLS, CDR2 YYNGEE. This CDR3 reads CASSEWGQGAPGELFF. Written as DNA, the CDR3 is TGTGCCAGCAGCGAGTGGGGACAGGGGGCGCCCGGGGAGCTGTTTTTT.

This clone was found once. V and J are TRBV3-1 (or the pseudogene TRBV3-2) and TRBJ1-5, with 7 bases that match TRBD1. Trimming at V came to 0 bases and at J to 4 bases, leaving 15 bases not matched to a gene. There are 19 residues in the CDR3. Germline values: CDR1 LGHDT, CDR2 YNNKEL (reference sequence). CDR3: CASSQERTGPGKENQPQHF. CDR3 DNA sequence: TGTGCCAGCAGCCAAGAGAGGACAGGACCAGGAAAGGAGAATCAGCCCCAGCATTTT.

This rearrangement joins TRBV6-5 to TRBJ1-3; 7 positions agree with TRBD1. Germline V lookup: CDR1 MNHEY, CDR2 SVGAGI. V trimming: 7 bases; J trimming: 7 bases; junction bases outside the gene matches: 10. This CDR3 spans 14 amino acids. The CDR3, as DNA: TGTGCCAGCACTGGGACAGCGGTGTGGAACACCATATATTTT. This codes for CASTGTAVWNTIYF.

Written as DNA, the CDR3 is TGTGCCAGCAGTTTAGGGGGGGCCTACAATGAGCAGTTCTTC. Translation gives CASSLGGAYNEQFF. The chain uses TRBV27 and TRBJ2-1; TRBD2 aligns across 7 bases. V was clipped by 2 bases and J by 2 bases; unmatched bases: 0. The CDR3 is made up of 14 amino acids. Looked up from germline, CDR1 is MNHEY and CDR2 is SMNVEV (reference sequence).

The genes are TRBV4-1 and TRBJ2-4, with 8 bases identical to TRBD1. V was pared by 1 base and J by 5 bases, with 10 bases of the junction left unmatched. Per germline, CDR1 MGHRA and CDR2 YSYEKL. This CDR3 region has 17 residues. The CDR3: CASSQGWQGARENIQYF. Written as DNA, the CDR3 is TGCGCCAGCAGCCAAGGGTGGCAGGGGGCTAGGGAAAACATTCAGTACTTC.

This clone has just one count. The genes are TRBV7-2 and TRBJ2-7, with a possible D match to TRBD1 (5 bases). This CDR3 is built from 15 residues. V was shortened by 1 base and J by 5 bases, with 15 bases between the two germline ends. Germline CDR1 is SGHTA and CDR2 is FQGNSA. The CDR3 loop reads CASSLEAGWSHEQYF. DNA of the CDR3: TGTGCCAGCAGCTTAGAGGCAGGGTGGTCCCACGAGCAGTACTTC.

The V call is TRBV18, the J call TRBJ1-4, with D unresolved. The CDR3 covers 14 residues. Trimming shortened V by 2 bases and J by 5 bases, and 9 bases separated the two germline ends. Germline CDR1 and CDR2: KGHSH and LQKENI. The CDR3 DNA reads as TGTGCCAGCTCACCATACGTAGAGAATGAAAAACTGTTTTTT. Residues: CASSPYVENEKLFF.

The chain recombines TRBV5-1 with TRBJ2-1, with 8 positions matching TRBD1. This CDR3 is built from 14 residues. Trimming at V came to 4 bases and at J to 8 bases, leaving 8 bases not matched to a gene. Per the germline V gene, CDR1 is SGHRS and CDR2 is YFSETQ. The CDR3 coding sequence is TGCGCCAGCAGCGTATCGACAGGGGTCTATGAGCAGTTCTTC. Translation gives CASSVSTGVYEQFF.

In regard to this clone: A junction boundary mismatches the germline segment, possibly from a read error. The chain links TRBV6-6 to TRBJ2-7; 9 bases match TRBD1. CDR1 MNHNY and CDR2 SVGAGI come from the germline V gene (reference sequence). There are 11 residues in the CDR3. The CDR3 nucleotides are TGTGCCAGCAGTCGAGGACAGGGGCCAGACTTC. The encoded protein is CASSRGQGPDF.

The rearrangement links TRBV11-2 to TRBJ2-6, with TRBD1 matching 12 bases. The CDR3 has 15 amino acids. The V and J ends lost 4 bases and 12 bases, in that order; junction bases with no gene match: 7. Germline assignment: CDR1 SGHAT and CDR2 FQNNGV. For the CDR3, the DNA is TGTGCCAGCAGCTGGGACAGGGGGCGAGGAGGCGTCCTGACTTTC. Residues: CASSWDRGRGGVLTF.

The V call is TRBV19, the J call TRBJ2-7, with a possible D match to TRBD2 (6 bases). Germline V gives CDR1 LNHDA, CDR2 SQIVND (reference sequence). V was trimmed by 5 bases and J by 3 bases, leaving 11 bases between them. This CDR3 has 13 residues. The CDR3 sequence: CASSRTSNYEQYF. The CDR3 nucleotides are TGTGCCAGTAGTCGCACTAGCAACTACGAGCAGTACTTC.

J is TRBJ2-4 and V is TRBV20-1; D is undetermined. This CDR3 spans 11 amino acids. Trimming cost V 3 bases and J 7 bases, with 7 bases left between them. Germline V gene data show CDR1 as DFQATT and CDR2 as SNEGSKA (reference sequence). CDR3 sequence: CSASARNIQYF. Here the CDR3 DNA reads TGCAGTGCTAGCGCCAGGAACATTCAGTACTTC.